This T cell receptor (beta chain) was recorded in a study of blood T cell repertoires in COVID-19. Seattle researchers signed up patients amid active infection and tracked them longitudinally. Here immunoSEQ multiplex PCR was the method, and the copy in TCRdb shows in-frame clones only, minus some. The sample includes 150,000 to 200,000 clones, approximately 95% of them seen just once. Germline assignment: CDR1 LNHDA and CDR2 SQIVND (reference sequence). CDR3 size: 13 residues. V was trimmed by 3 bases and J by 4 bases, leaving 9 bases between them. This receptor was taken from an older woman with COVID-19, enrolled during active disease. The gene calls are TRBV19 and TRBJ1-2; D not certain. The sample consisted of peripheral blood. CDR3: CASSIGRPYGYTF. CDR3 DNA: TGTGCCAGTAGTATCGGCAGGCCCTATGGCTACACCTTC. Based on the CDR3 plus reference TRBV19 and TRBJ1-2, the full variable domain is DGGITQSPKYLFRKEGQNVTLSCEQNLNHDAMYWYRQDPGQGLRLIYYSQIVNDFQKGDIAEGYSVSREKKESFPLTVTSAQKNPTAFYLCASSIGRPYGYTFGSGTRLTVV.